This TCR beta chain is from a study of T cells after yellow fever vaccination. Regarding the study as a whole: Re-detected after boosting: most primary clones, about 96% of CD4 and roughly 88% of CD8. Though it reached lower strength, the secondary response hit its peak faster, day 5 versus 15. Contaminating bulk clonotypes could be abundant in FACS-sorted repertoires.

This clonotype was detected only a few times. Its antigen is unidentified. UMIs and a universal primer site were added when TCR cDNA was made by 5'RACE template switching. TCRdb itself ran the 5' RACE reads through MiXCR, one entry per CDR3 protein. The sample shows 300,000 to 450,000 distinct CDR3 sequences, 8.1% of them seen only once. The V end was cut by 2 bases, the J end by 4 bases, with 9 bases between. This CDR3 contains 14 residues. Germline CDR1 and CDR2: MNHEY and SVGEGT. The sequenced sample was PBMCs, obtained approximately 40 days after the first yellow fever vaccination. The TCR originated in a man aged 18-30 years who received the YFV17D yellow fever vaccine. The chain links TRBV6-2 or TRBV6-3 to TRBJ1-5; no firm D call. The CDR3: CASSYRVPNQPQHF. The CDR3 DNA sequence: TGTGCCAGCAGTTACCGCGTTCCTAATCAGCCCCAGCATTTT.